This T cell receptor (beta chain) originates from a study of early T cells in non-severe SARS-CoV-2 infection. About the research overall: Unsorted whole-blood RNA was sequenced in bulk, leaving chains unpaired. Study-level points and caveats: Clonotype matching in VDJdb favored anti-spike CD8 responses and did not capture private and CD4 specificities.

In the library, individual cDNA molecules carried attached unique molecular identifiers. TCRdb re-derived calls from the 5' RACE reads in MiXCR, one entry per CDR3 protein. The table records fewer than 30,000 distinct CDR3 sequences, about 4.5% of them present only once. The sample holds a few counts of this clonotype. Antigen specificity is unknown. V lost 5 bases, J lost 6 bases, and 21 bases lay in between. Germline lookup yields CDR1 SEHNR and CDR2 FQNEAQ (reference sequence). The CDR3 sequence is 16 residues long. The sequence was collected from an adult who was a healthcare worker with PCR-confirmed SARS-CoV-2 infection or an uninfected control (not recorded which). Material: whole blood. V is TRBV7-9 and J is TRBJ2-3; TRBD1 or TRBD2 may be the D gene (5 bases each). In DNA form, the CDR3 reads TGTGCCAGCAGCAGGGGACGAGACTTTTTAGGGGATACGCAGTATTTT. It is translated as CASSRGRDFLGDTQYF.